These 27 T cell receptor beta chains originate from one sample sequenced in a study of T cell changes during pregnancy in multiple sclerosis. The repertoire was sequenced with immunoSEQ multiplex PCR; TCRdb's copy has only in-frame clones and lacks some. Of some 90,000 clones in the sample, roughly 91% were seen once. This specimen consisted of peripheral blood, obtained after pregnancy. The receptors stem from a female donor in good health, enrolled as a control in a pregnancy study.

This CDR3 reads CASSPGILSTDTQYF. The CDR3 bases are TGTGCCAGCAGCCCCGGGATCCTTAGCACAGATACGCAGTATTTT. The J gene is TRBJ2-3, the V gene TRBV7-9; tentatively, D is TRBD2 (5 bases). Trimming took off 5 bases at V and 0 bases at J, with 12 bases between the two ends. Per the germline V gene, CDR1 is SEHNR and CDR2 is FQNEAQ (reference sequence). This CDR3 is 15 amino acids long.

In this sample, this clone turned up once. This chain joins TRBV9 and TRBJ1-5, with TRBD1 matching 7 bases. The CDR3 runs to 15 residues. The V and J ends lost 3 bases and 1 base, in that order; junction bases with no gene match: 4. CDR1 and CDR2 from the germline V gene are SGDLS and YYNGEE. The CDR3 DNA is TGTGCCAGCAGCGCTGGGGACAGCAGCAATCAGCCCCAGCATTTT. Its translation: CASSAGDSSNQPQHF.

This chain uses TRBV7-2 with TRBJ1-2; D may be TRBD1 (6 bases). From germline, CDR1 is SGHTA and CDR2 FQGNSA. The CDR3 is 16 amino acids. The V end lost 2 bases, the J end lost 2 bases, and 15 bases lay between the germline ends. CDR3 in DNA: TGTGCCAGCAGCTTATCGGGGTATGGGGGCAACTATGGCTACACCTTC. This translates into CASSLSGYGGNYGYTF.

The rearrangement uses TRBV7-9 and TRBJ2-3, with 8 bases fitting TRBD2. This CDR3 is built from 16 residues. CDR1 SEHNR and CDR2 FQNEAQ come from the germline V gene (reference sequence). V was clipped by 0 bases and J by 6 bases; unmatched bases: 8. CDR3 nucleotide sequence: TGTGCCAGCAGCTTAGCGCTGGCGGGGGGCGAGGATACGCAGTATTTT. Its translation: CASSLALAGGEDTQYF. Full variable domain (outside the CDR3, taken from reference TRBV7-9 and TRBJ2-3): DTGVSQNPRHKITKRGQNVTFRCDPISEHNRLYWYRQTLGQGPEFLTYFQNEAQLEKSRLLSDRFSAERPKGSFSTLEIQRTEQGDSAMYLCASSLALAGGEDTQYFGPGTRLTVL.

This chain uses TRBV15 with TRBJ1-4, with 10 bases lining up with TRBD1. Germline assignment: CDR1 LNHNV and CDR2 YYDKDF (reference sequence). This CDR3 has 17 residues. J gave up 7 bases and V 0 bases, and 8 bases lay outside the gene matches. CDR3 bases: TGTGCCACCAGCAGAGATAAGGGGACAGGGGTTCCTGAAAAACTGTTTTTT. Translation gives CATSRDKGTGVPEKLFF. Combining the CDR3 with reference TRBV15 and TRBJ1-4 gives the whole variable domain DAMVIQNPRYQVTQFGKPVTLSCSQTLNHNVMYWYQQKSSQAPKLLFHYYDKDFNNEADTPDNFQSRRPNTSFCFLDIRSPGLGDTAMYLCATSRDKGTGVPEKLFFGSGTQLSVL.

The chain carries TRBV20-1 and TRBJ2-7; D is unresolved. The V gene lost 5 bases and the J gene lost 4 bases, with 6 bases spanning the gap. This CDR3 spans 10 amino acids. Per germline, CDR1 DFQATT and CDR2 SNEGSKA (reference sequence). CDR3: CSAPLYEQYF. In nucleotides, the CDR3 is TGCAGTGCTCCCTTATACGAGCAGTACTTC.

V gene TRBV7-9 combines with J gene TRBJ1-2; 10 nucleotides agree with TRBD1. The germline V gene encodes CDR1 SEHNR and CDR2 FQNEAQ (reference sequence). J gave up 3 bases and V 4 bases, and 5 bases lay outside the gene matches. CDR3 length: 15 amino acids. The CDR3 bases are TGTGCCAGCAGCTCGGGACAGGGGACTCACTATGGCTACACCTTC. Translation: CASSSGQGTHYGYTF.

Concerning this clone itself: Other nucleotide sequences in the sample specify the same CDR3. The rearrangement uses TRBV7-2 and TRBJ1-6, with TRBD1 as a possible D gene (5 bases). Germline values: CDR1 SGHTA, CDR2 FQGNSA. The germline V and J ends were trimmed by 5 bases and 0 bases, with 14 bases remaining between them. The CDR3 contains 17 residues. The DNA for the CDR3 is TGTGCCAGCAGCCAGGGAGGTTTCAGCTCCTATAATTCACCCCTCCACTTT. This translates into CASSQGGFSSYNSPLHF.

This chain uses TRBV29-1 with TRBJ2-7; TRBD1 matches at 9 bases. V dropped 4 bases and J dropped 6; count of bases not matched to a gene: 10. Germline loops: CDR1 SQVTM, CDR2 ANQGSEA. The CDR3 consists of 14 residues. The CDR3 loop is CSVGGGQGKVEQYF. DNA of the CDR3: TGCAGCGTTGGTGGTGGACAGGGGAAGGTCGAGCAGTACTTC.

The genes are TRBV5-6 and TRBJ2-7; 8 bases map to TRBD2. The V and J ends lost 10 bases and 0 bases, in that order; junction bases with no gene match: 9. CDR3 length equals 14 residues. The germline V gene encodes CDR1 SGHDT and CDR2 YYEEEE. CDR3 sequence reads: CASRGRGASYEQYF. The CDR3 coding sequence is TGTGCCTCGCGCGGGCGGGGGGCCTCCTACGAGCAGTACTTC.

This chain uses TRBV4-2 with TRBJ1-2, with D possibly TRBD1 on 5 matching bases. Germline CDR1 is LGHNA and CDR2 is YNFKEQ. CDR3 size: 14 residues. Trimming pared 1 base from V and 4 bases from J, leaving 10 bases between. The CDR3 here is CASSQAPGGYGYTF. CDR3 nucleotides: TGTGCCAGCAGCCAAGCCCCGGGGGGCTATGGCTACACCTTC.

This clone was seen a few times. This rearrangement joins TRBV19 to TRBJ2-6; 8 bases fit TRBD1. From germline, CDR1 is LNHDA and CDR2 SQIVND (reference sequence). V trimming: 4 bases; J trimming: 0 bases; junction bases outside the gene matches: 5. This CDR3 is 17 amino acids long. The CDR3 loop is CASSRGQAYSGANVLTF. The CDR3 DNA reads TGTGCCAGTAGTAGGGGACAGGCCTACTCTGGGGCCAACGTCCTGACTTTC.

This clone has a single count. The chain employs TRBV7-9 and TRBJ1-1, with 9 nucleotides matching TRBD1. The length of the CDR3 is 13 residues. J gave up 11 bases and V 5 bases, and 9 bases lay outside the gene matches. CDR1 and CDR2 (germline): SEHNR, FQNEAQ (reference sequence). The CDR3 here is CASSTGTGLRAFF. CDR3 nucleotides: TGTGCCAGCAGCACCGGGACAGGGCTTCGGGCTTTCTTT.

This clone was recorded only once. The chain joins TRBV30 to TRBJ1-2; 9 bases line up with TRBD1. CDR1 and CDR2 (germline): GTSNPN, SVGIG (reference sequence). V shed 3 bases and J 3 bases; nucleotides not matched to a gene: 11. CDR3 length: 16 amino acids. The CDR3 DNA sequence: TGTGCCTGGAGAGGGACAGGGCGGGTGAGGGACTATGGCTACACCTTC. Translated: CAWRGTGRVRDYGYTF.

The chain is built from TRBV6-5 and TRBJ1-1, with D tentatively TRBD1 (5 bases). The CDR3 has 16 amino acids. The germline V gene has CDR1 MNHEY and CDR2 SVGAGI. The V and J ends lost 0 bases and 0 bases respectively, with 11 bases between them. The CDR3 is CASSYSGQDMNTEAFF. In DNA, the CDR3 is TGTGCCAGCAGTTACTCGGGGCAGGACATGAACACTGAAGCTTTCTTT.

This chain links TRBV5-1 with TRBJ1-1; the D gene is possibly TRBD1 (5 bases). The CDR3 contains 14 residues. Trimming pared 5 bases from V and 2 bases from J, leaving 13 bases between. From germline, CDR1 is SGHRS and CDR2 YFSETQ. CDR3: CASRREGSNTEAFF. CDR3 DNA sequence: TGCGCCAGCAGGCGGGAGGGGAGTAACACTGAAGCTTTCTTT.

The chain joins TRBV7-9 to TRBJ2-1; D ambiguous. The germline V and J ends were trimmed by 4 bases and 12 bases, with 10 bases remaining between them. Germline CDR1 is SEHNR and CDR2 is FQNEAQ (reference sequence). CDR3 length: 11 amino acids. The CDR3 here is CASSSSSGQFF. The CDR3 DNA follows: TGTGCCAGCAGCTCCTCCAGTGGGCAGTTCTTC.

The CDR3 loop reads CASSQGQGVTGANVLTF. The CDR3 DNA follows: TGTGCCAGCAGCCAGGGACAGGGGGTTACTGGGGCCAACGTCCTGACTTTC. The chain combines TRBV4-2 with TRBJ2-6; 11 bases map to TRBD1. Germline V gives CDR1 LGHNA, CDR2 YNFKEQ. The junction had 3 bases not matched to a gene; V was cut back by 3 bases and J by 2 bases. The CDR3 has 17 residues.

The rearrangement uses TRBV11-3 and TRBJ2-1; TRBD2 matches at 7 bases. Germline values: CDR1 SGHNT, CDR2 YENEEA. The V gene end was trimmed by 4 bases and the J gene end by 5 bases; junction bases not matched to a gene: 2. This CDR3 is 13 amino acids long. The DNA for the CDR3 is TGTGCCAGCAGCTCCCGGGGGGACAATGAGCAGTTCTTC. Its protein is CASSSRGDNEQFF.

The chain is built from TRBV7-2 and TRBJ1-5; possibly TRBD1 for D (6 bases). CDR1 and CDR2 from the germline V gene are SGHTA and FQGNSA. Trimming cost V 7 bases and J 3 bases, with 16 bases left between them. CDR3 length: 15 amino acids. CDR3 amino acids: CASTPTGTINQPQHF. DNA for the CDR3: TGTGCCAGCACCCCGACCGGGACAATCAATCAGCCCCAGCATTTT.

This clone came up once. The chain links TRBV18 to TRBJ2-5; 8 nucleotides agree with TRBD2. V trimming: 2 bases; J trimming: 4 bases; junction bases outside the gene matches: 3. The CDR3 runs 14 residues. The V gene's germline CDR1 is KGHSH and CDR2 LQKENI. The CDR3 reads CASSPGGGRETQYF. The CDR3 region has the DNA TGTGCCAGCTCACCAGGCGGGGGGAGAGAGACCCAGTACTTC.

This rearrangement joins TRBV9 to TRBJ2-6, with D uncertain. CDR1 is SGDLS and CDR2 is YYNGEE in the germline V gene. Trimming stripped 4 bases from V and 2 bases from J, with 4 bases between. The CDR3 is made up of 13 amino acids. The DNA for the CDR3 is TGTGCCAGCAGCAACACTGGGGCCAACGTCCTGACTTTC. Protein product: CASSNTGANVLTF.

This chain connects TRBV10-3 to TRBJ1-1; 7 nucleotides agree with TRBD1. V shed 3 bases, J shed 1 base, and the junction held 8 bases outside the gene matches. Germline V gene sequence: CDR1 ENHRY, CDR2 SYGVKD. This CDR3 is built from 16 residues. CDR3 DNA sequence: TGTGCCATCAGTGATACGTACGGGACAGCGAACACTGAAGCTTTCTTT. This translates into CAISDTYGTANTEAFF.

V usage is TRBV18 and J usage is TRBJ1-5; D might be TRBD1 (5 bases). Germline CDR1 and CDR2: KGHSH and LQKENI. The CDR3 has 17 residues. The ends were cut back, 2 bases at V and 1 base at J, with 15 bases in the middle. CDR3 region: CASSPYPQGESNQPQHF. The CDR3 nucleotides read TGTGCCAGCTCACCATACCCCCAGGGTGAGAGCAATCAGCCCCAGCATTTT.

The rearrangement links TRBV28 to TRBJ2-7; TRBD2 is a possible D gene (5 bases). The germline CDR1 and CDR2 sequences are MDHEN and SYDVKM. The CDR3 sequence is 14 residues long. Trimming took off 6 bases at V and 1 base at J, with 13 bases between the two ends. The CDR3 reads CASRQTRGSYEQYF. DNA of the CDR3: TGTGCCAGCAGGCAGACTCGGGGTTCCTACGAGCAGTACTTC. The variable domain in full, with the rest retrieved from reference TRBV28 and TRBJ2-7, is DVKVTQSSRYLVKRTGEKVFLECVQDMDHENMFWYRQDPGLGLRLIYFSYDVKMKEKGDIPEGYSVSREKKERFSLILESASTNQTSMYLCASRQTRGSYEQYFGPGTRLTVT.

A single count supports this clone. The chain carries TRBV4-2 and TRBJ2-3; D is unclear. CDR3 length equals 16 residues. V lost 0 bases and J lost 4, with 14 bases in between. Germline values: CDR1 LGHNA, CDR2 YNFKEQ. In nucleotides, the CDR3 is TGTGCCAGCAGCCAAGAATTGACTCCGTTAGCAGATACGCAGTATTTT. Its protein is CASSQELTPLADTQYF.

The V gene is TRBV9, the J gene TRBJ1-2, with D hard to call. The CDR3 is 15 amino acids. V was shortened by 0 bases and J by 0 bases, with 9 bases between the two germline ends. Germline V gene lookup returns CDR1 SGDLS and CDR2 YYNGEE. DNA of the CDR3: TGTGCCAGCAGCGTAGGGGCAGTCCCTAACTATGGCTACACCTTC. Amino acid sequence: CASSVGAVPNYGYTF.